The 24 T cell receptor beta chains in this list originate from one sample, sequenced in a study of blood T cells in healthy people across ages. For the second PCR, which ran for 7 to 11 cycles, a sample-barcoded 5' primer and a J-beta primer mix were used. TCRdb redid the calling of the 5' RACE reads with MiXCR, one entry per CDR3 protein. The sample yields almost 1 million distinct CDR3 sequences, roughly 47% seen once. The sequencing input was blood. The receptor set was obtained from a woman aged 55-70 years in good health.

The V gene is TRBV7-2, the J gene TRBJ1-1; D unclear. Germline CDR1 and CDR2: SGHTA and FQGNSA. The CDR3 contains 15 residues. Trimming removed 7 bases at V and 8 bases at J, with 23 bases between. CDR3 DNA: TGTGCCAGCATCCCGTGGGCAGGTCGGACGGGAGAAGCTTTCTTT. Amino acid sequence: CASIPWAGRTGEAFF. The full variable domain, in which reference TRBV7-2 and TRBJ1-1 provide the parts outside the CDR3, is GAGVSQSPSNKVTEKGKDVELRCDPISGHTALYWYRQSLGQGLEFLIYFQGNSAPDKSGLPSDRFSAERTGGSVSTLTIQRTQQEDSAVYLCASIPWAGRTGEAFFGQGTRLTVV.

This clonotype was detected a few times. The V and J genes are TRBV7-2 and TRBJ2-7; 10 bases agree with TRBD2. J gave up 2 bases and V 2 bases, and 6 bases lay outside the gene matches. CDR1 and CDR2 from the germline V gene are SGHTA and FQGNSA. This CDR3 region has 16 residues. CDR3 DNA sequence: TGTGCCAGCAGCTTAAACCCAACTAGCGGGACCTACGAGCAGTACTTC. It specifies CASSLNPTSGTYEQYF.

The chain uses TRBV20-1 and TRBJ2-1; D ambiguous. CDR3 length equals 17 residues. Germline V lookup: CDR1 DFQATT, CDR2 SNEGSKA (reference sequence). V lost 0 bases, J lost 2 bases, and 17 bases lay in between. CDR3 protein: CSARDLMGRNAYNEQFF. The CDR3 DNA sequence: TGCAGTGCTAGAGATCTAATGGGTAGGAACGCCTACAATGAGCAGTTCTTC.

The CDR3 sequence: CAWSVYRVYGYTF. CDR3 DNA sequence: TGTGCCTGGAGTGTTTACAGGGTCTATGGCTACACCTTC. This sequence joins TRBV30 and TRBJ1-2; a weak D match, TRBD1 (6 bases). CDR3 length: 13 amino acids. Germline V gives CDR1 GTSNPN, CDR2 SVGIG (reference sequence). The ends were cut back, 0 bases at V and 4 bases at J, with 9 bases in the middle.

The J gene is TRBJ2-3, the V gene TRBV11-2; D remains unclear. This CDR3 has 13 residues. From germline, CDR1 is SGHAT and CDR2 FQNNGV. The V end was cut by 3 bases, the J end by 5 bases, with 9 bases between. For the CDR3, the DNA is TGTGCCAGCAGCTTGATTCCTTTAGATACGCAGTATTTT. This translates into CASSLIPLDTQYF.

This clonotype was observed a handful of times. This chain joins TRBV27 and TRBJ2-1; D is unresolved. Germline lookup yields CDR1 MNHEY and CDR2 SMNVEV (reference sequence). V lost 5 bases and J 1 base, leaving 3 bases between the germline ends. This CDR3 spans 12 amino acids. The CDR3 reads CASSGSYNEQFF. The DNA of the CDR3 is TGTGCCAGCAGTGGGTCCTACAATGAGCAGTTCTTC.

This clonotype was seen a few times. This chain joins TRBV29-1 and TRBJ2-5, with TRBD1 as a possible D gene (7 bases). V lost 3 bases, J lost 6 bases, and 14 bases lay in between. Germline values: CDR1 SQVTM, CDR2 ANQGSEA. The CDR3 totals 13 residues. For the CDR3, the DNA is TGCAGCGTTGAGAGGACAGGAGGGAAGACCCAGTACTTC. Translation gives CSVERTGGKTQYF.

In its sample, this clonotype was seen once. The chain carries TRBV5-6 and TRBJ2-3, with 13 bases that match TRBD2. CDR1 SGHDT and CDR2 YYEEEE come from the germline V gene. The CDR3 spans 16 residues. Germline trimming cut 4 bases from V and 6 bases from J; bases unmatched to any gene: 8. CDR3 region: CASSAGLAGVLDTQYF. Here the CDR3 DNA reads TGTGCCAGCAGCGCTGGACTAGCGGGAGTTCTGGATACGCAGTATTTT.

This chain connects TRBV10-2 to TRBJ2-3, with D unclear. CDR3 length: 13 amino acids. The V gene lost 8 bases and the J gene lost 0 bases, with 9 bases spanning the gap. CDR1 is WSHSY, CDR2 SAAADI, per germline. CDR3 protein: CASYLTSTDTQYF. The CDR3 DNA reads TGCGCCAGCTATTTAACTAGCACAGATACGCAGTATTTT.

This chain joins TRBV28 and TRBJ2-1, with D perhaps TRBD1 (5 bases). This CDR3 has 12 residues. V was pared by 7 bases and J by 5 bases, with 9 bases between. Germline CDR1 is MDHEN and CDR2 is SYDVKM. The CDR3 coding sequence is TGTGCCAGCACCGACAGAGACAATGAGCAGTTCTTC. It yields the protein CASTDRDNEQFF.

The V call is TRBV29-1, the J call TRBJ2-1, with TRBD2 matching over 9 bases. The trim removed 4 bases at V and 11 bases at J, leaving 6 bases unmatched. Germline V gene data show CDR1 as SQVTM and CDR2 as ANQGSEA. The CDR3 spans 12 residues. The CDR3 loop reads CSVVQSGRKQFF. DNA of the CDR3: TGCAGCGTTGTACAGAGCGGGAGGAAGCAGTTCTTC.

V usage is TRBV7-2 and J usage is TRBJ1-6, with unresolved D. Germline CDR1 reads SGHTA; CDR2 reads FQGNSA. CDR3 length: 13 residues. V was clipped by 5 bases and J by 14 bases, with 16 bases between them. The CDR3 region has the DNA TGTGCCAGCAGCCCCAGACCGTTTTCGTCCCTCCACTTT. Its translation is CASSPRPFSSLHF.

The rearrangement links TRBV28 to TRBJ2-2; D uncertain. V dropped 2 bases and J dropped 7 bases, with 11 bases sitting between them. CDR1 and CDR2 from the germline V gene are MDHEN and SYDVKM. CDR3 length equals 14 residues. The CDR3 region has the DNA TGTGCCAGCAGTTTAGGGGTAGTCGGCGGGGAGCTGTTTTTT. Translation: CASSLGVVGGELFF.

This chain joins TRBV12-3 or TRBV12-4 and TRBJ2-7; 15 bases match TRBD2. The J call may be mistaken, given a closer DNA end match to TRBJ2-5. This CDR3 has 17 amino acids. CDR3 nucleotide sequence: TGTGCCAGCAGCCGAGGACTAGCGGGAGGGCCTGGGGAGACCCAGTACTTC. This codes for CASSRGLAGGPGETQYF.

This clonotype appeared a single time. The chain uses TRBV20-1 and TRBJ1-1, with D possibly TRBD1 on 6 matching bases. The V end was cut by 7 bases, the J end by 0 bases, with 15 bases between. In germline, CDR1 is DFQATT, CDR2 SNEGSKA (reference sequence). The CDR3 has 14 amino acids. The CDR3 nucleotides are TGCAGTGTCCTACCGGGACAACTGAACACTGAAGCTTTCTTT. This gives the protein CSVLPGQLNTEAFF.

This chain's CDR3 is CSARSRLAVTQYF. The CDR3 DNA reads TGCAGTGCTAGATCCCGACTAGCCGTGACGCAGTATTTT. This rearrangement joins TRBV20-1 to TRBJ2-3; 7 nucleotides align to TRBD2. CDR3 size: 13 residues. Germline V gene lookup returns CDR1 DFQATT and CDR2 SNEGSKA (reference sequence). V lost 2 bases and J lost 9; bases outside the gene matches: 8.

The rearrangement joins TRBV6-2 or TRBV6-3 to TRBJ2-7; TRBD2 aligns across 8 bases. Germline CDR1 MNHEY, CDR2 SVGEGT. V dropped 5 bases and J dropped 8; count of bases not matched to a gene: 8. The CDR3 extends over 13 amino acids. The CDR3 DNA reads TGTGCCAGCAGTCCCGGGACTAGTACCAAGCAGTACTTC. It codes for CASSPGTSTKQYF.

J is TRBJ1-2 and V is TRBV27; weak D call: TRBD1 (6 bases). The V gene's germline CDR1 is MNHEY and CDR2 SMNVEV (reference sequence). V was clipped by 7 bases and J by 4 bases, with 19 bases between them. CDR3 length: 15 residues. The CDR3 spells CASTTRAGDGYGYTF. CDR3 in DNA: TGTGCCAGCACCACCCGGGCAGGGGATGGCTATGGCTACACCTTC.

The V and J genes are TRBV21-1 and TRBJ2-3; the table gives TRBD1 as D, unverified against the DNA. TRBV21-1 is tagged as a pseudogene. This CDR3 has 12 amino acids. The CDR3 DNA follows: TGTGCCAGCACCCCCCCCAAGGGGACGCAGTATTTT. This codes for CASTPPKGTQYF.

In its sample, this clonotype was seen many times. The rearrangement uses TRBV29-1 and TRBJ2-1; D is perhaps TRBD2 (5 bases). This CDR3 has 14 amino acids. In germline, CDR1 is SQVTM, CDR2 ANQGSEA. V was shortened by 4 bases and J by 9 bases, with 19 bases between the two germline ends. CDR3 DNA sequence: TGCAGCGTTGCAAGTCGCGGAGGTTGGGGTGAGCAGTTCTTC. The encoded protein is CSVASRGGWGEQFF.

This clonotype was seen only a few times. The chain couples TRBV25-1 to TRBJ2-6; 10 nucleotides agree with TRBD1. J gave up 0 bases and V 8 bases, and 1 base lay outside the gene matches. CDR3 length: 15 residues. Germline V gene data show CDR1 as MGHDK and CDR2 as SYGVNS. DNA for the CDR3: TGTGCCAGCGGACAGGGGGGCTCTGGGGCCAACGTCCTGACTTTC. Amino acids: CASGQGGSGANVLTF.

V is TRBV18 and J is TRBJ2-1, with 9 bases lining up with TRBD2. V gave up 4 bases and J gave up 8 bases; unmatched junction bases: 12. CDR3 length: 16 residues. Germline CDR1 KGHSH, CDR2 LQKENI. DNA for the CDR3: TGTGCCAGCTCACGACCGACTAGCGGAGGGGGGGATGAGCAGTTCTTC. Translating it yields CASSRPTSGGGDEQFF.

The rearrangement joins TRBV4-3 to TRBJ2-5, with 14 bases matching TRBD2. The CDR3 sequence is 15 residues long. CDR1 is LGHNA and CDR2 is YSLEER in the germline V gene. V shed 4 bases, J shed 11 bases, and the junction held 9 bases outside the gene matches. The CDR3 DNA is TGCGCCAGCAGCCCGACTAGCGGGAGGGCCAATGAGCAGTACTTC. Its protein product is CASSPTSGRANEQYF.

This clonotype was seen at least ten times. This chain connects TRBV12-3 or TRBV12-4 to TRBJ2-7; perhaps TRBD2 as D (6 bases). V dropped 7 bases and J dropped 6 bases, with 10 bases sitting between them. The CDR3 is 11 residues long. The CDR3 sequence is CASTAGSEQYF. DNA for the CDR3: TGTGCCAGCACCGCGGGGTCCGAGCAGTACTTC.